Listed below are T cell receptor beta chains from one sample, sequenced in a study of tissue T cells after allogeneic stem cell transplantation. Method: immunoSEQ multiplex PCR; TCRdb's copy keeps in-frame clones and lacks some. The sample has about 26,000 clones, 91% seen once; the top ten hold more than 1.5%. Sequencing was performed on blood, taken before transplantation. The receptors were sampled from a male donor aged 60 or over who later had graft-versus-host disease after an allogeneic stem cell transplant. Each CDR3 is given with its conserved first and last residue. The D gene is left open where the match is weak. Clone sizes are given selectively: once, few, many, or a class where the clone is expanded.

clone_size: NA
v_call: TRBV11-3
d_call: TRBD2
j_call: TRBJ2-3
cdr3_aa: CASSSPGLAADTQYF
cdr3_nt: TGTGCCAGCAGCTCCCCGGGACTAGCCGCAGATACGCAGTATTTT

clone_size: NA
v_call: TRBV7-9
d_call: NA
j_call: TRBJ2-1
cdr3_aa: CASSLTSSYNEQFF
cdr3_nt: TGTGCCAGCAGCTTAACTAGCAGCTACAATGAGCAGTTCTTC

clone_size: NA
v_call: TRBV6-5
d_call: NA
j_call: TRBJ2-3
cdr3_aa: CASSYSTGPDTQYF
cdr3_nt: TGTGCCAGCAGTTACAGCACAGGGCCAGATACGCAGTATTTT

clone_size: NA
v_call: TRBV5-1
d_call: NA
j_call: TRBJ1-2
cdr3_aa: CASSLGHNYGYTF
cdr3_nt: TGCGCCAGCAGCTTGGGACATAACTATGGCTACACCTTC

clone_size: NA
v_call: TRBV30
d_call: NA
j_call: TRBJ1-5
cdr3_aa: CAWSQGRNQPQHF
cdr3_nt: TGTGCCTGGAGTCAGGGGCGAAATCAGCCCCAGCATTTT

clone_size: NA
v_call: TRBV5-1
d_call: NA
j_call: TRBJ1-3
cdr3_aa: CASTINTGQAGNTIYF
cdr3_nt: TGCGCCAGCACCATAAACACAGGGCAAGCTGGAAACACCATATATTTT

clone_size: NA
v_call: TRBV3-1/TRBV3-2
d_call: TRBD1
j_call: TRBJ1-4
cdr3_aa: CASSLRTGENEKLFF
cdr3_nt: TGTGCCAGCAGCCTCCGGACAGGGGAAAATGAAAAACTGTTTTTT

clone_size: once
v_call: TRBV28
d_call: NA
j_call: TRBJ1-1
cdr3_aa: CASSLLGNTEAFF
cdr3_nt: TGTGCCAGCAGTTTATTGGGGAACACTGAAGCTTTCTTT

clone_size: NA
v_call: TRBV28
d_call: NA
j_call: TRBJ1-1
cdr3_aa: CASGDKNTEAFF
cdr3_nt: TGTGCCAGCGGGGACAAGAACACTGAAGCTTTCTTT

clone_size: NA
v_call: TRBV3-1/TRBV3-2
d_call: NA
j_call: TRBJ1-2
cdr3_aa: CASSQDKVGGYTF
cdr3_nt: TGTGCCAGCAGCCAAGATAAAGTGGGGGGCTACACCTTC

clone_size: NA
v_call: TRBV7-3
d_call: TRBD2
j_call: TRBJ2-1
cdr3_aa: CASSLMGGTSIGEQFF
cdr3_nt: TGTGCCAGCAGCTTAATGGGCGGGACTAGTATCGGTGAGCAGTTCTTC

clone_size: NA
v_call: TRBV7-2
d_call: NA
j_call: TRBJ2-2
cdr3_aa: CASSIGGRHTGELFF
cdr3_nt: TGTGCCAGCAGCATCGGGGGGCGACACACCGGGGAGCTGTTTTTT

clone_size: NA
v_call: TRBV3-1/TRBV3-2
d_call: NA
j_call: TRBJ1-2
cdr3_aa: CASSQGSSETNYGYTF
cdr3_nt: TGTGCCAGCAGCCAAGGGAGTTCGGAAACTAACTATGGCTACACCTTC

clone_size: NA
v_call: TRBV6-2/TRBV6-3
d_call: TRBD1
j_call: TRBJ2-3
cdr3_aa: CASSYSTGVGTDTQYF
cdr3_nt: TGTGCCAGCAGTTACTCGACAGGGGTGGGGACAGATACGCAGTATTTT

clone_size: NA
v_call: TRBV5-1
d_call: TRBD2
j_call: TRBJ2-1
cdr3_aa: CASSLGGGHYNEQFF
cdr3_nt: TGCGCCAGCAGCTTGGGCGGGGGTCACTACAATGAGCAGTTCTTC

clone_size: NA
v_call: TRBV18
d_call: NA
j_call: TRBJ2-1
cdr3_aa: CASSPIYNEQFF
cdr3_nt: TGTGCCAGCTCACCGATATACAATGAGCAGTTCTTC

clone_size: NA
v_call: TRBV19
d_call: NA
j_call: TRBJ1-1
cdr3_aa: CASSIDRGAMNTEAFF
cdr3_nt: TGTGCCAGTAGTATAGATAGGGGCGCTATGAACACTGAAGCTTTCTTT

clone_size: NA
v_call: TRBV4-3
d_call: NA
j_call: TRBJ2-3
cdr3_aa: CASSLGGGGDTQYF
cdr3_nt: TGCGCCAGCAGCCTCGGCGGAGGGGGGGATACGCAGTATTTT

clone_size: NA
v_call: TRBV27
d_call: NA
j_call: TRBJ1-2
cdr3_aa: CASRPVSSNYGYTF
cdr3_nt: TGTGCCAGCAGGCCGGTAAGCTCTAACTATGGCTACACCTTC

clone_size: NA
v_call: TRBV28
d_call: NA
j_call: TRBJ2-3
cdr3_aa: CASSSSPNTQYF
cdr3_nt: TGTGCCAGCAGTTCTTCCCCCAATACGCAGTATTTT

clone_size: NA
v_call: TRBV10-3
d_call: NA
j_call: TRBJ1-4
cdr3_aa: CAISESRMEKLFF
cdr3_nt: TGTGCCATCAGTGAGTCTAGAATGGAAAAACTGTTTTTT

clone_size: NA
v_call: TRBV3-1/TRBV3-2
d_call: NA
j_call: TRBJ2-5
cdr3_aa: CASSRGKETQYF
cdr3_nt: TGTGCCAGCAGCCGGGGGAAAGAGACCCAGTACTTC

clone_size: NA
v_call: TRBV20-1
d_call: TRBD2
j_call: TRBJ2-7
cdr3_aa: CSAPRTSEQYF
cdr3_nt: TGCAGTGCTCCCCGGACTAGCGAGCAGTACTTC

clone_size: NA
v_call: TRBV19
d_call: TRBD2
j_call: TRBJ2-5
cdr3_aa: CASGLAGAQETQYF
cdr3_nt: TGTGCCAGTGGACTAGCGGGGGCACAAGAGACCCAGTACTTC

clone_size: NA
v_call: TRBV5-5
d_call: NA
j_call: TRBJ2-7
cdr3_aa: CASSFGGRGSYEQYF
cdr3_nt: TGTGCCAGCAGCTTTGGGGGACGCGGCTCCTACGAGCAGTACTTC

clone_size: NA
v_call: TRBV29-1
d_call: NA
j_call: TRBJ2-1
cdr3_aa: CSAGGRESQFF
cdr3_nt: TGCAGCGCTGGTGGACGGGAGAGCCAGTTCTTC

clone_size: NA
v_call: TRBV12-5
d_call: NA
j_call: TRBJ1-1
cdr3_aa: CASGPDTGQGTEAFF
cdr3_nt: TGTGCTAGTGGTCCCGACACAGGGCAAGGCACTGAAGCTTTCTTT

clone_size: NA
v_call: TRBV20-1
d_call: NA
j_call: TRBJ1-2
cdr3_aa: CSASYENYGYTF
cdr3_nt: TGCAGTGCTAGTTACGAAAACTATGGCTACACCTTC

clone_size: once
v_call: TRBV2
d_call: TRBD1
j_call: TRBJ1-1
cdr3_aa: CASRGGQHTEAFF
cdr3_nt: TGTGCCAGCAGGGGGGGACAGCACACTGAAGCTTTCTTT

clone_size: NA
v_call: TRBV6-6
d_call: TRBD1
j_call: TRBJ1-2
cdr3_aa: CASRRTGEGYGYTF
cdr3_nt: TGTGCCAGCAGGCGTACAGGGGAGGGCTATGGCTACACCTTC

clone_size: few
v_call: TRBV7-9
d_call: TRBD1
j_call: TRBJ2-5
cdr3_aa: CASRVNRDRRQETQYF
cdr3_nt: TGTGCCAGCAGGGTCAACCGGGACAGAAGACAAGAGACCCAGTACTTC

clone_size: NA
v_call: TRBV5-4
d_call: TRBD2
j_call: TRBJ2-4
cdr3_aa: CASSLAGGQGGNIQYF
cdr3_nt: TGTGCCAGCAGCTTGGCCGGCGGCCAGGGAGGGAACATTCAGTACTTC

clone_size: NA
v_call: TRBV10-1
d_call: NA
j_call: TRBJ1-6
cdr3_aa: CASSDDGFNSPLHF
cdr3_nt: TGCGCCAGCAGTGACGACGGGTTCAATTCACCCCTCCACTTT

clone_size: NA
v_call: TRBV25-1
d_call: NA
j_call: TRBJ1-2
cdr3_aa: CASSDPGIGPFHGYTF
cdr3_nt: TGTGCCAGCAGTGACCCCGGGATAGGCCCTTTTCATGGCTACACCTTC

clone_size: NA
v_call: TRBV14
d_call: NA
j_call: TRBJ1-2
cdr3_aa: CASSQDWAASNYGYTF
cdr3_nt: TGTGCCAGCAGCCAAGATTGGGCAGCAAGTAACTATGGCTACACCTTC

clone_size: NA
v_call: TRBV7-9
d_call: NA
j_call: TRBJ1-5
cdr3_aa: CASSLGAGNQPQHF
cdr3_nt: TGTGCCAGCAGCTTAGGGGCAGGGAACCAGCCCCAGCATTTT

clone_size: NA
v_call: TRBV30
d_call: TRBD1
j_call: TRBJ1-6
cdr3_aa: CAWSRRGGTGGDNSPLHF
cdr3_nt: TGTGCCTGGAGTCGCCGGGGGGGGACAGGGGGCGATAATTCACCCCTCCACTTT

clone_size: NA
v_call: TRBV13
d_call: NA
j_call: TRBJ1-4
cdr3_aa: CASSLGGRGEKLFF
cdr3_nt: TGTGCCAGCAGCTTAGGGGGTAGGGGTGAAAAACTGTTTTTT

clone_size: few
v_call: TRBV28
d_call: TRBD1
j_call: TRBJ2-1
cdr3_aa: CASSSPGTGEWNEQFF
cdr3_nt: TGTGCCAGCAGCTCGCCGGGGACAGGGGAATGGAATGAGCAGTTCTTC

clone_size: NA
v_call: TRBV12-5
d_call: NA
j_call: TRBJ1-5
cdr3_aa: CASGSIDEGQPQHF
cdr3_nt: TGTGCTAGTGGTTCCATCGACGAGGGGCAGCCCCAGCATTTT

clone_size: few
v_call: TRBV7-9
d_call: NA
j_call: TRBJ2-5
cdr3_aa: CASSEETQYF
cdr3_nt: TGTGCCAGCAGCGAAGAGACCCAGTACTTC

clone_size: NA
v_call: TRBV3-1/TRBV3-2
d_call: NA
j_call: TRBJ1-1
cdr3_aa: CASSKYTSGFPEAFF
cdr3_nt: TGTGCCAGCAGCAAATATACGAGTGGATTTCCTGAAGCTTTCTTT

clone_size: NA
v_call: TRBV6-2/TRBV6-3
d_call: TRBD2
j_call: TRBJ2-5
cdr3_aa: CASSYAAWTSGEQETQYF
cdr3_nt: TGTGCCAGCAGTTACGCCGCTTGGACTAGCGGGGAGCAAGAGACCCAGTACTTC

clone_size: NA
v_call: TRBV15
d_call: NA
j_call: TRBJ1-5
cdr3_aa: CATSRDAPGRNQPQHF
cdr3_nt: TGTGCCACCAGCAGAGATGCGCCAGGGCGCAATCAGCCCCAGCATTTT

clone_size: few
v_call: TRBV19
d_call: NA
j_call: TRBJ2-3
cdr3_aa: CASSIAGGGTDTQYF
cdr3_nt: TGTGCCAGTAGTATAGCGGGTGGGGGAACAGATACGCAGTATTTT

clone_size: NA
v_call: TRBV5-6
d_call: NA
j_call: TRBJ1-1
cdr3_aa: CASSLAKGMWDTEAFF
cdr3_nt: TGTGCCAGCAGCTTGGCCAAGGGAATGTGGGACACTGAAGCTTTCTTT

clone_size: NA
v_call: TRBV6-5
d_call: TRBD1
j_call: TRBJ2-2
cdr3_aa: CASSRQGMSGELFF
cdr3_nt: TGTGCCAGCAGCCGACAGGGAATGTCCGGGGAGCTGTTTTTT

clone_size: NA
v_call: TRBV4-1
d_call: NA
j_call: TRBJ1-4
cdr3_aa: CASSQDPGSMANEKLFF
cdr3_nt: TGCGCCAGCAGCCAAGATCCAGGATCCATGGCTAATGAAAAACTGTTTTTT

clone_size: NA
v_call: TRBV6-5
d_call: NA
j_call: TRBJ1-3
cdr3_aa: CASSYGQAQSGNTIYF
cdr3_nt: TGTGCCAGCAGTTACGGGCAGGCCCAATCTGGAAACACCATATATTTT

clone_size: NA
v_call: TRBV5-1
d_call: NA
j_call: TRBJ2-7
cdr3_aa: CASSPLQGDYEQYF
cdr3_nt: TGCGCCAGCAGCCCTCTACAAGGAGACTACGAGCAGTACTTC

clone_size: once
v_call: TRBV28
d_call: NA
j_call: TRBJ2-3
cdr3_aa: CASSLSGEGDTQYF
cdr3_nt: TGTGCCAGCAGTTTGTCAGGCGAAGGGGATACGCAGTATTTT

clone_size: once
v_call: TRBV3-1/TRBV3-2
d_call: NA
j_call: TRBJ1-1
cdr3_aa: CASSQTTGGNTEAFF
cdr3_nt: TGTGCCAGCAGCCAAACCACGGGGGGAAACACTGAAGCTTTCTTT

clone_size: once
v_call: TRBV5-5
d_call: TRBD1
j_call: TRBJ1-4
cdr3_aa: CASSLLGGQGRSNEKLFF
cdr3_nt: TGTGCCAGCAGCCTCCTTGGGGGACAGGGAAGGTCTAATGAAAAACTGTTTTTT